These T cell receptor beta chains were read from a single sample in a study of blood T cell repertoires in COVID-19. Some clones are missing from TCRdb's copy, which holds only in-frame ones; the method was immunoSEQ multiplex PCR. The table includes some 100,000 clones, about four fifths detected once. Sequencing was done on a sample of peripheral blood. The receptors were sampled from a man aged 50 to 60 with active or convalescent COVID-19. Both conserved end residues are part of each CDR3. Each record gives: D gene, V gene, clone size, J gene, CDR3 length, CDR3 DNA, CDR3 protein. A D gene is named only where the DNA matches it firmly. Size tells how often a clone was seen (once, few, many) or the class of an expanded clone, and some rows leave it out.

>TRBD2|TRBV5-5|NA|TRBJ2-3|17
TGTGCCAGCAGCTTGGAATTTAGCGGGGGGGCGGTAGATACGCAGTATTTT
CASSLEFSGGAVDTQYF
>NA|TRBV4-1|NA|TRBJ1-3|16
TGCGCCAGCAGCCAAGATTTGGCCCTCTCTGGAAACACCATATATTTT
CASSQDLALSGNTIYF
>TRBD1|TRBV24-1|NA|TRBJ2-5|16
TGTGCCACCAGTGATCCTCAGGGGGCCGGAGGGGAGACCCAGTACTTC
CATSDPQGAGGETQYF
>NA|TRBV11-2|NA|TRBJ2-2|14
TGTGCCAGCAGCTGGACAGCGAACACCGGGGAGCTGTTTTTT
CASSWTANTGELFF
>TRBD1|TRBV5-1|NA|TRBJ1-4|14
TGCGCCAGCAGCTCGGGACAGGATGAGGAAAAACTGTTTTTT
CASSSGQDEEKLFF
>NA|TRBV18|few|TRBJ1-2|11
TGTGCCAGCTCCGACCAGGGGAAAGTCTACTTC
CASSDQGKVYF
>TRBD2|TRBV27|NA|TRBJ2-5|15
TGTGCCAGCAGTTTCTCGGGACTAGCGGGGGGTCCCCAGTACTTC
CASSFSGLAGGPQYF
>NA|TRBV5-6|NA|TRBJ2-2|15
TGTGCCAGCAGCCACGCCGGGACAAACACCGGGGAGCTGTTTTTT
CASSHAGTNTGELFF
>NA|TRBV5-4|NA|TRBJ1-3|15
TGTGCCAGCAGCTTGGAGTCAGGTGCTGGAAACACCATATATTTT
CASSLESGAGNTIYF
>TRBD1|TRBV30|NA|TRBJ2-3|14
TGTGCCTGGAGTGGACAGGGGACCACAGATACGCAGTATTTT
CAWSGQGTTDTQYF
>TRBD1|TRBV29-1|NA|TRBJ1-3|12
TGCAGCGTCGGACAGGGGGCGGACACCATATATTTT
CSVGQGADTIYF
>NA|TRBV30|NA|TRBJ2-5|11
TGTGCCTGGAGCTCAGGCGGGCCCCAGTACTTC
CAWSSGGPQYF
>NA|TRBV18|NA|TRBJ2-1|16
TGTGCCAGCTCACCACTAGGACAGCAAAAAGGGGATGAGCAGTTCTTC
CASSPLGQQKGDEQFF
>NA|TRBV20-1|NA|TRBJ1-2|9
TGCAGTGCACGCGGTGGCTACACCTTC
CSARGGYTF
>TRBD1|TRBV5-4|NA|TRBJ1-4|13
TGTGCCAGCAGCTTACAGGGGGGGGAAAAACTGTTTTTT
CASSLQGGEKLFF
>TRBD1|TRBV28|NA|TRBJ1-2|13
TGTGCCAGCAGTCCAACGACAGGGGATGGCTACACCTTC
CASSPTTGDGYTF
>TRBD2|TRBV4-1|NA|TRBJ2-5|16
TGCGCCAGCAGCGTTGGACTAGCGGGGGGATCGGAGACCCAGTACTTC
CASSVGLAGGSETQYF
>TRBD1|TRBV28|NA|TRBJ1-4|15
TGTGCCAGCAGTTTGTTGGGACAGGGTAATGAAAAACTGTTTTTT
CASSLLGQGNEKLFF
>NA|TRBV5-1|NA|TRBJ2-1|14
TGCGCCAGCAGCTTGTCTTCCTCCTACAATGAGCAGTTCTTC
CASSLSSSYNEQFF
>NA|TRBV5-1|NA|TRBJ1-4|14
TGCGCCAGCAGATCAGGGGCAACTAATGAAAAACTGTTTTTT
CASRSGATNEKLFF
>TRBD2|TRBV24-1|few|TRBJ2-1|18
TGTGCCACCAGTGATCCCGGGACTAGCGGGGGAAACAACAATGAGCAGTTCTTC
CATSDPGTSGGNNNEQFF
>NA|TRBV28|NA|TRBJ1-2|14
TGTGCCAGCAGTCCCGGACACCAGTCCTATGGCTACACCTTC
CASSPGHQSYGYTF
>NA|TRBV5-1|NA|TRBJ1-2|16
TGCGCCAGCAGCCTATCTCTTACGTCGAGGTTTCAGGGCTACACCTTC
CASSLSLTSRFQGYTF
>NA|TRBV28|NA|TRBJ1-1|13
TGTGCCAGCAGTTCGGACAGTAGCGCTGAAGCTTTCTTT
CASSSDSSAEAFF
>TRBD1|TRBV12-3/TRBV12-4|few|TRBJ2-5|13
TGTGCCAGCAGCCATACAGGGGGAGAGACCCAGTACTTC
CASSHTGGETQYF
>NA|TRBV29-1|NA|TRBJ1-2|11
TGCAGCGTTACGACAGGCTATGGCTACACCTTC
CSVTTGYGYTF
>NA|TRBV2|NA|TRBJ1-4|11
TGTGCCAGCGGCTCAGGGGAAAAACTGTTTTTT
CASGSGEKLFF
>NA|TRBV28|NA|TRBJ1-5|14
TGTGCCAGCAGATCCCGGGTCAACAATCAGCCCCAGCATTTT
CASRSRVNNQPQHF